The sequence of this T cell receptor beta chain was determined in a study of T cells in Graves' hyperthyroidism and ophthalmopathy. TCR beta CDR3 regions were amplified from RNA. The HTBI primer set drove a first-round RT-PCR of the TCR CDR3. TCRdb re-derived calls from the multiplex PCR reads in MiXCR, one entry per CDR3 protein. Of around 700,000 distinct CDR3 sequences listed, roughly a sixth are singletons. The study excluded patients with uncontrolled infection, other autoimmune disease, pregnancy or lactation. This clonotype was counted a few times. The CDR3 totals 14 residues. In germline, CDR1 is LGHDT, CDR2 YNNKEL (reference sequence). Trimming pared 0 bases from V and 6 bases from J, leaving 11 bases between.

The sequenced sample was blood. The sequence was collected from a woman in her forties or fifties with Graves' hyperthyroidism that later progressed to Graves' ophthalmopathy. J is TRBJ1-2 and V is TRBV3-1; no clear D. The CDR3 loop is CASSQDKGYDGYTF. The CDR3 region has the DNA TGTGCCAGCAGCCAAGATAAAGGGTATGATGGCTACACCTTC.